The 5 T cell receptor beta chains below all came from one sample that was sequenced in a study of T cell changes during pregnancy in multiple sclerosis. Generated by immunoSEQ multiplex PCR, the TCRdb table keeps only in-frame clones and is missing some. There are 35,000 to 40,000 clones in the sample; 92% occur only once, and about 5.5% lies in the top ten. The source was CD8+ T cells from peripheral blood mononuclear cells, collected in the third trimester of pregnancy. The source is a female donor with multiple sclerosis, enrolled in a pregnancy study.

J is TRBJ1-2 and V is TRBV2; no reliable D call. The V gene's germline CDR1 is SNHLY and CDR2 FYNNEI. CDR3 length equals 15 residues. Between the trimmed V and J ends, which lost 1 base and 8 bases, there was a span of 17 bases. CDR3 sequence: CASSEGLLTEVGYTF. DNA for the CDR3: TGTGCCAGCAGTGAAGGACTATTAACAGAGGTGGGCTACACCTTC.

This clone was detected once. The gene calls are TRBV19 and TRBJ2-1; no clear D. Per the germline V gene, CDR1 is LNHDA and CDR2 is SQIVND (reference sequence). Deletions cut 3 bases from V and 4 bases from J, with 7 bases between. CDR3 length: 13 residues. CDR3 DNA: TGTGCCAGTAGTATTTGGCAGTACAATGAGCAGTTCTTC. It is translated as CASSIWQYNEQFF. Filled out from reference TRBV19 and TRBJ2-1, the complete variable domain reads DGGITQSPKYLFRKEGQNVTLSCEQNLNHDAMYWYRQDPGQGLRLIYYSQIVNDFQKGDIAEGYSVSREKKESFPLTVTSAQKNPTAFYLCASSIWQYNEQFFGPGTRLTVL.

This chain joins TRBV27 and TRBJ2-2; 11 bases map to TRBD1. Germline values: CDR1 MNHEY, CDR2 SMNVEV (reference sequence). The CDR3 length is 14 residues. With 9 bases clipped from V and 5 bases from J, the junction kept 5 bases outside the gene matches. This CDR3 is CASAGTGGTGELFF. As DNA, the CDR3 is TGTGCCAGTGCCGGGACAGGGGGGACCGGGGAGCTGTTTTTT.

V gene TRBV27 combines with J gene TRBJ2-2, with TRBD1 matching over 7 bases. This CDR3 comprises 15 residues. Germline assignment: CDR1 MNHEY and CDR2 SMNVEV (reference sequence). Trimming cost V 4 bases and J 0 bases; bases outside gene matches: 2. DNA of the CDR3: TGTGCCAGCAGTTGGGACAGCGCGAACACCGGGGAGCTGTTTTTT. Encoded protein: CASSWDSANTGELFF.

The chain recombines TRBV7-9 with TRBJ2-5, with 9 bases aligning to TRBD2. V gave up 5 bases and J gave up 5 bases; unmatched junction bases: 3. This CDR3 is 13 amino acids long. Looked up from germline, CDR1 is SEHNR and CDR2 is FQNEAQ (reference sequence). The CDR3 bases are TGTGCCAGCAGCCCCAGCGGGGGGGAGACCCAGTACTTC. Amino acids: CASSPSGGETQYF.